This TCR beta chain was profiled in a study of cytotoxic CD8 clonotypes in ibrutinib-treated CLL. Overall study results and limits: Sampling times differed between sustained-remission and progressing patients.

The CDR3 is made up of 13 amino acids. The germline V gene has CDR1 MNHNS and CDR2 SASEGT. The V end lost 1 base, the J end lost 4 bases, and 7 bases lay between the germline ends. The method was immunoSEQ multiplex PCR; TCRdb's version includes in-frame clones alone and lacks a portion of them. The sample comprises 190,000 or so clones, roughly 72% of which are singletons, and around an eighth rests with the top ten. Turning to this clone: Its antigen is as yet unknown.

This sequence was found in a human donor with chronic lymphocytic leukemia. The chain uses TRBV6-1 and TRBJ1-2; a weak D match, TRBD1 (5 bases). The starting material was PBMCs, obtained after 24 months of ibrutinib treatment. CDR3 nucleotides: TGTGCCAGCAGTGAAGGTGGGACCTATGGCTACACCTTC. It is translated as CASSEGGTYGYTF.